Detailed here is one TCR beta chain. This CDR3 is built from 19 residues. J gave up 0 bases and V 4 bases, and 16 bases lay outside the gene matches. CDR1 SGDLS and CDR2 YYNGEE come from the germline V gene. The sample originates from a study of neoadjuvant anti-PD-1 for oral cavity cancer. Specified time point: after neoadjuvant nivolumab, at surgical resection. Using immunoSEQ multiplex PCR, the repertoire was profiled, and TCRdb retains in-frame clones only, with some absent. The sample yields around 10,000 clones, around 60% seen once. Sequenced here: tumor tissue, sampled after nivolumab (anti-PD-1) treatment. This clonotype was obtained from a person aged 40 to 85 with oral cavity squamous cell carcinoma. The V gene is TRBV9, the J gene TRBJ2-4, with 7 bases that match TRBD2. The CDR3 coding sequence is TGTGCCAGCAGCCCCGAAGGGGAGGGGTGGACTCTAGCCAAAAACATTCAGTACTTC. Translating gives CASSPEGEGWTLAKNIQYF.